This passage covers 27 T cell receptor beta chains from one sample sequenced in a study of early T cells in non-severe SARS-CoV-2 infection (dated by TCRdb to the early 2020s). The receptor library was made with 5' RACE. Sequencing took place on a NextSeq 500. TCRdb handled the public reads itself, with Q25 trimming in fastp and clone calling in MiXCR, and kept productive beta chains. For every CDR3 protein sequence, its rows merge into one entry that carries the most common genes and DNA. Across this sample there are around 35,000 distinct CDR3 sequences, with under 7% seen only once. The ten top clones hold 4.5% to 7.5% of the sample. Sequencing was done on a sample of whole blood. These TCRs come from an adult who was a healthcare worker with PCR-confirmed SARS-CoV-2 infection or an uninfected control (not recorded which).

This clonotype was picked up many times. This chain connects TRBV7-9 to TRBJ2-7; D is unresolved. Trimming removed 8 bases from V and 3 bases from J, with 14 bases in between. This CDR3 comprises 13 residues. Germline lookup yields CDR1 SEHNR and CDR2 FQNEAQ (reference sequence). The CDR3 spells CASGQSPLYEQYF. Here the CDR3 DNA reads TGTGCCAGCGGTCAGAGTCCTCTCTACGAGCAGTACTTC.

This rearrangement joins TRBV18 to TRBJ1-1; possible D gene TRBD1, 5 bases. Germline CDR1 and CDR2: KGHSH and LQKENI. V lost 0 bases, J lost 6 bases, and 17 bases lay in between. CDR3 size: 16 residues. CDR3 sequence (DNA): TGTGCCAGCTCACCACCGACAGACCTGTCGAGTTCTGAAGCTTTCTTT. Its translation is CASSPPTDLSSSEAFF.

This clonotype was detected ten times or more. The V gene is TRBV28, the J gene TRBJ1-4, with a possible D match to TRBD1 (5 bases). This CDR3 contains 15 residues. From germline, CDR1 is MDHEN and CDR2 SYDVKM. The V gene lost 2 bases and the J gene lost 4 bases, with 11 bases spanning the gap. The CDR3 here is CASSLGGGYNEKLFF. The DNA of the CDR3 is TGTGCCAGCAGTTTAGGGGGTGGATATAATGAAAAACTGTTTTTT.

This clonotype was observed a handful of times. The chain is built from TRBV5-1 and TRBJ2-1; 8 bases match TRBD2. This CDR3 has 14 residues. Germline CDR1 is SGHRS and CDR2 is YFSETQ. The ends lost 5 bases at V and 7 bases at J; junction bases unmatched: 8. Written as DNA, the CDR3 is TGCGCCAGCAGGGGGGGACTAGAGGTAAATGAGCAGTTCTTC. This sequence encodes CASRGGLEVNEQFF.

This clonotype was counted ten times or more. The chain combines TRBV14 with TRBJ1-3; 8 positions agree with TRBD1. Germline V lookup: CDR1 SGHDN, CDR2 FVKESK. Germline trimming cut 4 bases from V and 10 bases from J; bases unmatched to any gene: 9. This CDR3 has 14 residues. CDR3 bases: TGTGCCAGCAGCCCTGCCGGACAGGGTTTTACCATATATTTT. The encoded protein is CASSPAGQGFTIYF. Using reference TRBV14 and TRBJ1-3 for the parts outside the CDR3, the full variable domain is EAGVTQFPSHSVIEKGQTVTLRCDPISGHDNLYWYRRVMGKEIKFLLHFVKESKQDESGMPNNRFLAERTGGTYSTLKVQPAELEDSGVYFCASSPAGQGFTIYFGEGSWLTVV.

This clonotype was counted at least ten times. This chain's CDR3 is CASSPDPATTDTQYF. CDR3 DNA sequence: TGTGCCAGCAGCCCTGATCCCGCGACCACAGATACGCAGTATTTT. The V gene is TRBV5-6, the J gene TRBJ2-3; D unclear. The germline CDR1 and CDR2 sequences are SGHDT and YYEEEE. V was pared by 4 bases and J by 2 bases, with 14 bases between. There are 15 residues in the CDR3.

The V and J genes are TRBV7-2 and TRBJ2-5, with D hard to call. The V gene's germline CDR1 is SGHTA and CDR2 FQGNSA. CDR3 length equals 13 residues. Trimming cost V 4 bases and J 5 bases, with 11 bases left between them. CDR3 sequence (DNA): TGTGCCAGCAGCTCAAACCGAAGGGAGACCCAGTACTTC. Translating gives CASSSNRRETQYF.

This sequence joins TRBV7-3 and TRBJ2-3; 13 bases map to TRBD2. V lost 7 bases, J lost 8 bases, and 12 bases stayed unmatched. CDR3 length equals 16 residues. Germline assignment: CDR1 SGHTA and CDR2 FQGTGA. The CDR3 DNA reads TGTGCCAGCACCCCCACCGGGACTAGCGGGATGGGTACGCAGTATTTT. This sequence encodes CASTPTGTSGMGTQYF.

This clonotype has just a few counts. The chain is built from TRBV10-2 and TRBJ2-1; TRBD2 might be the D (7 bases). Trimming removed 7 bases at V and 4 bases at J, with 17 bases between. This CDR3 region has 15 residues. Germline assignment: CDR1 WSHSY and CDR2 SAAADI. The CDR3 here is CASMQGRDTYNEQFF. The CDR3 DNA sequence: TGCGCCAGCATGCAGGGGAGGGATACGTACAATGAGCAGTTCTTC.

The genes are TRBV7-3 and TRBJ2-3; TRBD2 is a possible D gene (6 bases). V was trimmed by 5 bases and J by 1 base, leaving 13 bases between them. The CDR3 spans 15 residues. CDR1 SGHTA and CDR2 FQGTGA come from the germline V gene. In DNA form, the CDR3 reads TGTGCCAGCAGCCCCGGCGGGGCTGGCACAGATACGCAGTATTTT. Its protein product is CASSPGGAGTDTQYF.

This clonotype came up many times. The genes are TRBV28 and TRBJ2-1; 7 bases are shared with TRBD2. The V gene end was trimmed by 1 base and the J gene end by 0 bases; junction bases not matched to a gene: 6. Germline CDR1 and CDR2: MDHEN and SYDVKM. This CDR3 contains 17 residues. The CDR3 spells CASSLYLAESSYNEQFF. The CDR3 DNA reads as TGTGCCAGCAGTTTATACCTAGCGGAAAGCTCCTACAATGAGCAGTTCTTC.

This clonotype was seen many times. The chain links TRBV9 to TRBJ2-7; 7 nucleotides line up with TRBD2. Germline values: CDR1 SGDLS, CDR2 YYNGEE. This CDR3 is 14 amino acids long. The J segment lost 3 bases and the V segment lost 0 bases, leaving 3 bases of the junction unmatched. Here the CDR3 DNA reads TGTGCCAGCAGCGTAGAAGCGGGAAACTACGAGCAGTACTTC. The encoded protein is CASSVEAGNYEQYF.

V is TRBV12-3 or TRBV12-4 and J is TRBJ2-1, with TRBD1 identical over 8 bases. This CDR3 has 11 residues. V was pared by 5 bases and J by 14 bases, with 5 bases of the junction left unmatched. CDR3 protein: CASSRGQEKFF. Written as DNA, the CDR3 is TGTGCCAGCAGTCGGGGACAGGAAAAGTTCTTC.

This clonotype was detected many times. CDR3 coding DNA: TGTGCCAGCAGCAACAGGGGGGGCTCCTACAATGAGCAGTTCTTC. The encoded protein is CASSNRGGSYNEQFF. V and J are TRBV28 and TRBJ2-1; a possible D gene is TRBD1 (8 bases). Germline V gene data show CDR1 as MDHEN and CDR2 as SYDVKM. The CDR3 runs to 15 residues. Trimming took off 6 bases at V and 0 bases at J, with 12 bases between the two ends.

The chain has TRBV11-2 and TRBJ2-3; 7 bases align to TRBD1. The germline gives CDR1 SGHAT, CDR2 FQNNGV. J gave up 0 bases and V 6 bases, and 18 bases lay outside the gene matches. This CDR3 comprises 19 residues. CDR3: CASSSYRISTGRSTDTQYF. DNA for the CDR3: TGTGCCAGCAGTAGCTATCGAATTTCGACAGGGAGAAGCACAGATACGCAGTATTTT.

This clonotype was counted ten times or more. The rearrangement joins TRBV19 to TRBJ1-4; 7 nucleotides line up with TRBD1. There are 14 residues in the CDR3. V trimming: 6 bases; J trimming: 5 bases; junction bases outside the gene matches: 6. From germline, CDR1 is LNHDA and CDR2 SQIVND (reference sequence). This chain's CDR3 is CASRSGTANEKLFF. CDR3 in DNA: TGTGCCAGTAGGTCCGGGACAGCGAATGAAAAACTGTTTTTT.

This clonotype showed up just a few times. This rearrangement joins TRBV11-2 to TRBJ2-7; no definite D call. Per the germline V gene, CDR1 is SGHAT and CDR2 is FQNNGV. The CDR3 has 13 amino acids. V was shortened by 5 bases and J by 0 bases, with 8 bases between the two germline ends. The CDR3 nucleotides are TGTGCCAGCAGCCCCGGGCCCTCCTACGAGCAGTACTTC. This codes for CASSPGPSYEQYF.

This clonotype was seen ten or more times. The gene calls are TRBV13 and TRBJ2-7, with D possibly TRBD1 on 6 matching bases. Germline V gene sequence: CDR1 PRHDT, CDR2 FYEKMQ (reference sequence). The CDR3 runs to 15 residues. V lost 0 bases and J 2 bases, leaving 11 bases between the germline ends. This CDR3 is CASSLGGAFTYEQYF. CDR3 nucleotide sequence: TGTGCCAGCAGCTTAGGGGGGGCGTTCACCTACGAGCAGTACTTC.

The rearrangement links TRBV7-6 to TRBJ2-7; TRBD2 aligns across 14 bases. This CDR3 contains 14 residues. The J segment lost 6 bases and the V segment lost 4 bases, leaving 2 bases of the junction unmatched. Germline assignment: CDR1 SGHVS and CDR2 FNYEAQ. CDR3 protein: CASSSGLAGGEQYF. CDR3 bases: TGTGCCAGCAGCTCTGGACTAGCGGGAGGCGAGCAGTACTTC.

This clonotype was seen repeatedly, ten times or more. The rearrangement joins TRBV18 to TRBJ2-5, with D hard to call. V lost 3 bases and J 0 bases, leaving 2 bases between the germline ends. CDR3 size: 12 residues. Germline V gene data show CDR1 as KGHSH and CDR2 as LQKENI. CDR3 DNA sequence: TGTGCCAGCTCACCGTACCAAGAGACCCAGTACTTC. Its translation: CASSPYQETQYF.

The V gene is TRBV20-1, the J gene TRBJ1-2; D gene ambiguous. CDR1 DFQATT and CDR2 SNEGSKA come from the germline V gene (reference sequence). V lost 0 bases, J lost 0 bases, and 2 bases lay in between. The length of the CDR3 is 12 residues. The CDR3 is CSAREANYGYTF. DNA for the CDR3: TGCAGTGCTAGAGAGGCTAACTATGGCTACACCTTC.

This chain links TRBV6-2 or TRBV6-3 with TRBJ1-6; possibly TRBD1 for D (6 bases). CDR3 length equals 13 residues. Germline assignment: CDR1 MNHEY and CDR2 SVGEGT. V was pared by 7 bases and J by 9 bases, with 13 bases between. CDR3 in amino acids: CASTTGMTSPLHF. CDR3 DNA sequence: TGTGCCAGCACTACAGGGATGACTTCACCCCTCCACTTT.

This clonotype was seen many times. The V gene is TRBV6-6, the J gene TRBJ2-3, with TRBD1 matching over 10 bases. V dropped 5 bases and J dropped 5; count of bases not matched to a gene: 4. In germline, CDR1 is MNHNY, CDR2 SVGAGI (reference sequence). The CDR3 runs 14 residues. The CDR3 protein is CASSPGQGLDTQYF. The CDR3, as DNA: TGTGCCAGCAGTCCGGGACAGGGGCTAGATACGCAGTATTTT.

Ten or more counts support this clonotype. The chain combines TRBV7-6 with TRBJ1-2; weak D call: TRBD1 (5 bases). V was shortened by 3 bases and J by 4 bases, with 12 bases between the two germline ends. This CDR3 has 14 amino acids. Germline V gene sequence: CDR1 SGHVS, CDR2 FNYEAQ. This CDR3 is CASSFLGVPYGYTF. The CDR3 bases are TGTGCCAGCAGCTTTTTGGGGGTCCCCTATGGCTACACCTTC. The entire variable domain, with the rest obtained from reference TRBV7-6 and TRBJ1-2, is as follows: GAGVSQSPRYKVTKRGQDVALRCDPISGHVSLYWYRQALGQGPEFLTYFNYEAQQDKSGLPNDRFSAERPEGSISTLTIQRTEQRDSAMYRCASSFLGVPYGYTFGSGTRLTVV.

This clonotype was seen at least ten times. The V call is TRBV7-2, the J call TRBJ2-7; 8 positions match TRBD2. V lost 0 bases, J lost 3 bases, and 7 bases stayed unmatched. This CDR3 has 16 amino acids. The germline CDR1 and CDR2 sequences are SGHTA and FQGNSA. CDR3 sequence (DNA): TGTGCCAGCAGCTTAGCGAGGACTAGCAGCTTCTACGAGCAGTACTTC. This encodes CASSLARTSSFYEQYF.

This clonotype showed up just a few times. The J gene is TRBJ1-5, the V gene TRBV12-3 or TRBV12-4; D perhaps matches TRBD1 (5 bases). Trimming removed 1 base from V and 9 bases from J, with 10 bases in between. There are 13 residues in the CDR3. The CDR3 bases are TGTGCCAGCAGTTTAGGCAGGGAGGCGCCCCAGCATTTT. This codes for CASSLGREAPQHF.

This clonotype has a handful of counts. This sequence joins TRBV6-6 and TRBJ2-5, with a possible D match to TRBD2 (5 bases). This CDR3 is 18 amino acids long. The V gene lost 0 bases and the J gene lost 1 base, with 18 bases spanning the gap. The germline V gene encodes CDR1 MNHNY and CDR2 SVGAGI (reference sequence). Here the CDR3 reads CASSYSRVGNGGQETQYF. Here the CDR3 DNA reads TGTGCCAGCAGTTACTCGAGGGTTGGCAATGGAGGCCAAGAGACCCAGTACTTC.